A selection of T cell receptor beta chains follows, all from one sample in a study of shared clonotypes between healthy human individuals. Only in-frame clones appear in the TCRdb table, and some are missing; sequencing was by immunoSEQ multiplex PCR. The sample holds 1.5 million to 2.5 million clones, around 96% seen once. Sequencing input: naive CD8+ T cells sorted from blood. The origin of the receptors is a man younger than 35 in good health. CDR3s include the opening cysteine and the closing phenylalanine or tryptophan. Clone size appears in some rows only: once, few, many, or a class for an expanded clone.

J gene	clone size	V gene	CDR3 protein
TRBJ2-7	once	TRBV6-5	CASSYRSRDEQYF
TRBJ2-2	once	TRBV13	CASSLSAGATGELFF
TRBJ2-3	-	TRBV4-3	CASSQDLTSEGVSDTQYF
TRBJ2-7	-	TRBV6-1	CASSFDEQYF
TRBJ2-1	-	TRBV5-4	CASSREGLAGVDEQFF
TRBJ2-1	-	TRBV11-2	CASSLPGSNEQFF
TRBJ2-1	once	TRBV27	CASSFSGDEQFF
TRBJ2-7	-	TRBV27	CASSSFEEQYF
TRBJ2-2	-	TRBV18	CASSPLEDLTGELFF
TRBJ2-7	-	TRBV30	CAWSILGFEQYF
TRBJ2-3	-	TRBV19	CASSQTGRPDTQYF
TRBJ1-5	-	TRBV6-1	CASSEWTGEGRQPQHF
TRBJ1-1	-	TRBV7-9	CASSLGQGAYTEAFF
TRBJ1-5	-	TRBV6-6	CASRDGTDSNQPQHF
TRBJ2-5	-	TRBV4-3	CASSPGLVQETQYF
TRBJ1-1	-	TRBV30	CAWSVRGYEAFF
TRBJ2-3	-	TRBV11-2	CASSLGGADTQYF
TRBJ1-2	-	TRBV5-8	CASSLGDPDIYGYTF
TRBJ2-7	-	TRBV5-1	CASSLAGTASSYEQYF
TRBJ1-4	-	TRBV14	CASSQEGGTATNEKLFF
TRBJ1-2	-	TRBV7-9	CASSSKTEAYGYTF
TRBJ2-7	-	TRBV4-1	CASSQDLAYEQYF
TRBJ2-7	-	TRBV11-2	CASSLRVMTYEQYF
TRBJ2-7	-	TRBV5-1	CASSLGTDPYEQYF
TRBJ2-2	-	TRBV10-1	CASSSGGEYTGELFF
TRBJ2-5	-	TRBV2	CASSYLTSPDQETQYF
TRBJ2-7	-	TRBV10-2	CASAPTRQIYEQYF
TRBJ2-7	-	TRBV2	CASNSPGTGGDEQYF
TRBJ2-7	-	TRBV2	CASLGDSSYEQYF
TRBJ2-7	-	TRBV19	CASSAGQGPYEQYF
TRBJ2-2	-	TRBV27	CASTPGLAGGWTGELFF
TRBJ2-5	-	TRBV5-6	CASSLASSSETQYF
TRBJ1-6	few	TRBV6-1	CASTWTGRDPLHF
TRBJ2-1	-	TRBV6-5	CASTTTGNEQFF
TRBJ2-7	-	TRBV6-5	CASSYGTGEQYF
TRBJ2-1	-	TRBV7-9	CASSPDSFLGQFF
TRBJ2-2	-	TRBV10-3	CATGQDYTGELFF